Described below is a single T cell receptor (beta chain) sequence and its context. In the authors' methods: Reference gene primer amplification gave estimated nucleated cell counts. Sequencing was performed with immunoSEQ multiplex PCR; in TCRdb, only in-frame clones are kept and a portion is missing. The V and J calls and the clone size are those of that table, but D and trimming were determined from the DNA. The sample comprises tens of thousands of clones, 85% of which are singletons, and over 35% rests with the top ten. This CDR3 is built from 10 residues. In germline, CDR1 is LNHDA, CDR2 SQIVND (reference sequence). Deletions cut 6 bases from V and 10 bases from J, with 9 bases between. This entry comes from a study of blood T cell repertoires in COVID-19.

The clonotype comes from an elderly man with acute or convalescent COVID-19. The rearrangement uses TRBV19 and TRBJ1-1; no clear D. The material sequenced was peripheral blood. CDR3 nucleotide sequence: TGTGCCAGTAGCCGTTCTAGAGCTTTCTTT. Translation gives CASSRSRAFF. Combining the CDR3 with reference TRBV19 and TRBJ1-1 gives the whole variable domain DGGITQSPKYLFRKEGQNVTLSCEQNLNHDAMYWYRQDPGQGLRLIYYSQIVNDFQKGDIAEGYSVSREKKESFPLTVTSAQKNPTAFYLCASSRSRAFFGQGTRLTVV.